These 14 T cell receptor beta chains were all obtained from the same sample, sequenced in a study of T cell responses to AZD1222 COVID-19 vaccine. The method was immunoSEQ multiplex PCR; TCRdb's version includes in-frame clones alone and lacks a portion of them. The sample has around 99,000 clones, approximately 90% seen once; the top ten hold 12%. Sequenced here: peripheral blood, sampled on day 0 of AZD1222 vaccination. The receptors derive from an adult in good health.

The CDR3 spells CASSDRGSNQPQHF. CDR3 in DNA: TGTGCCAGCAGTGATAGGGGGAGCAATCAGCCCCAGCATTTT. The chain employs TRBV2 and TRBJ1-5, with D possibly being TRBD1 (6 bases). The V end was cut by 3 bases, the J end by 1 base, with 7 bases between. The length of the CDR3 is 14 residues. CDR1 SNHLY and CDR2 FYNNEI come from the germline V gene.

This clone was observed a single time. CDR3 loop: CAWSVRNEQFF. The CDR3, as DNA: TGTGCCTGGAGTGTAAGGAATGAGCAGTTCTTC. The chain couples TRBV30 to TRBJ2-1; D is ambiguous. Germline V CDR1 and CDR2: GTSNPN, SVGIG (reference sequence). This CDR3 comprises 11 residues. V lost 0 bases to trimming and J lost 7 bases, with 4 bases between them.

The table lists this clone with a few counts. V gene TRBV9 combines with J gene TRBJ1-6, with D possibly matching TRBD1 (6 bases). With 4 bases removed from V and 0 bases from J, the gap between germline ends came to 11 bases. The CDR3 sequence is 16 residues long. Germline V CDR1 and CDR2: SGDLS, YYNGEE. In DNA form, the CDR3 reads TGTGCCAGCAGCCGGACAGAGAGCTCCTATAATTCACCCCTCCACTTT. This gives the protein CASSRTESSYNSPLHF.

The rearrangement links TRBV11-2 to TRBJ2-2; D is uncertain. Trimming cost V 0 bases and J 2 bases, with 7 bases left between them. CDR3 size: 15 residues. Germline values: CDR1 SGHAT, CDR2 FQNNGV. CDR3 loop: CASSLDRPNTGELFF. Written as DNA, the CDR3 is TGTGCCAGCAGCTTAGACCGGCCAAACACCGGGGAGCTGTTTTTT.

In this sample, this clone turned up once. This chain connects TRBV4-1 to TRBJ1-6; no reliable D call. The CDR3 runs 13 residues. V lost 4 bases to trimming and J lost 10 bases, with 11 bases between them. The germline V gene has CDR1 MGHRA and CDR2 YSYEKL. Written as DNA, the CDR3 is TGCGCCAGCAGCCCAGGAGCTCGGTCACCCCTCCACTTT. This gives the protein CASSPGARSPLHF.

V is TRBV7-3 and J is TRBJ2-2; perhaps TRBD2 as D (5 bases). Germline assignment: CDR1 SGHTA and CDR2 FQGTGA. V was trimmed by 5 bases and J by 0 bases, leaving 16 bases between them. The CDR3 covers 17 residues. CDR3 sequence (DNA): TGTGCCAGCAGCCCGGAGGAAAGTATCGCGAACACCGGGGAGCTGTTTTTT. Its translation: CASSPEESIANTGELFF.

V usage is TRBV4-1 and J usage is TRBJ2-5, with D uncertain. The CDR3 has 13 residues. Germline V CDR1 and CDR2: MGHRA, YSYEKL. The germline V and J ends were trimmed by 1 base and 0 bases, with 3 bases remaining between them. In nucleotides, the CDR3 is TGCGCCAGCAGCCAAGGGTACCAAGAGACCCAGTACTTC. It is translated as CASSQGYQETQYF.

The rearrangement joins TRBV18 to TRBJ1-5; maybe TRBD1 (6 bases). The V end was cut by 3 bases, the J end by 3 bases, with 15 bases between. Germline values: CDR1 KGHSH, CDR2 LQKENI. This CDR3 region has 16 residues. The CDR3 bases are TGTGCCAGCTCACCTGAGACAGGAGGACTCAATCAGCCCCAGCATTTT. This sequence encodes CASSPETGGLNQPQHF.

This chain connects TRBV28 to TRBJ2-1; D not resolved. V lost 7 bases to trimming and J lost 2 bases, with 18 bases between them. This CDR3 region has 16 residues. Germline V gene lookup returns CDR1 MDHEN and CDR2 SYDVKM. The CDR3 nucleotides are TGTGCCAGCAAGTTGTCCCACCAGCTAACCTACAATGAGCAGTTCTTC. It encodes CASKLSHQLTYNEQFF.

CDR3: CASSLLDEQYF. The CDR3, as DNA: TGTGCCAGCAGCTTGCTCGACGAGCAGTACTTC. The chain is built from TRBV5-6 and TRBJ2-7; unclear D gene. The germline V and J ends were trimmed by 1 base and 5 bases, with 4 bases remaining between them. In germline, CDR1 is SGHDT, CDR2 YYEEEE. The CDR3 is 11 residues long.

The V and J genes are TRBV14 and TRBJ1-1; unclear D gene. Germline CDR1 SGHDN, CDR2 FVKESK. The CDR3 extends over 14 amino acids. Trimming pared 3 bases from V and 4 bases from J, leaving 12 bases between. The CDR3 region is CASSQGGRPTEAFF. The CDR3 nucleotides read TGTGCCAGCAGCCAGGGAGGGCGGCCCACTGAAGCTTTCTTT.

In DNA, the CDR3 is TGTGCCAGCAGTGAAGCCGCTGGGGGCAGAGGGGACCAGCCCCAGCATTTT. Protein product: CASSEAAGGRGDQPQHF. The chain joins TRBV6-1 to TRBJ1-5; D is possibly TRBD1 (6 bases). The CDR3 length is 17 residues. CDR1 is MNHNS, CDR2 SASEGT, per germline. Trimming took off 0 bases at V and 7 bases at J, with 19 bases between the two ends.

About this clone: A read error may account for a junction end that differs from germline. The chain links TRBV19 to TRBJ2-3; 8 nucleotides match TRBD2. The germline gives CDR1 LNHDA, CDR2 SQIVND (reference sequence). CDR3 length: 20 residues. The CDR3 loop reads CASSPPGGGREGLSTDTQYF. The CDR3, as DNA: TGTGCGAGTAGTCCACCCGGTGGGGGACGGGAGGGTTTAAGCACAGATACGCAGTATTTT.

The genes are TRBV5-1 and TRBJ1-4; 8 bases map to TRBD1. The CDR3 has 15 residues. Germline CDR1 reads SGHRS; CDR2 reads YFSETQ. V dropped 3 bases and J dropped 2; count of bases not matched to a gene: 3. The CDR3 region has the DNA TGCGCCAGCAGCTCGGACAGGGCCACTAATGAAAAACTGTTTTTT. This sequence encodes CASSSDRATNEKLFF.